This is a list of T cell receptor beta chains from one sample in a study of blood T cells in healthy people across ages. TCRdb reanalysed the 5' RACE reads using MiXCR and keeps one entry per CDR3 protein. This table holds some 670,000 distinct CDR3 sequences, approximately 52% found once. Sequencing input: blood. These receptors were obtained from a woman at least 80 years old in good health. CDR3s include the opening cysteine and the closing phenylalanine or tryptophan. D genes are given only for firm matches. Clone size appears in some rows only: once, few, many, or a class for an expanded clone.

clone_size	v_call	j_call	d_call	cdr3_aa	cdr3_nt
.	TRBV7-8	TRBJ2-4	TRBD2	CASSLEVRSPRTSENIQYF	TGTGCCAGCAGCTTAGAAGTCCGCAGTCCTAGGACTAGCGAAAACATTCAGTACTTC
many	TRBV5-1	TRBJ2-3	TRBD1	CASSSGTVTDTQYF	TGCGCCAGCAGCTCCGGGACAGTCACAGATACGCAGTATTTT
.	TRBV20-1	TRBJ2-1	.	CSAFGGHNEQFF	TGCAGTGCTTTCGGGGGACACAATGAGCAGTTCTTC
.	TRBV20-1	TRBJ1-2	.	CSASQGYGYTF	TGCAGTGCTAGTCAGGGCTATGGCTACACCTTC
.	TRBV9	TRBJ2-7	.	CASSPSAAREFFKQYF	TGTGCCAGCAGCCCATCGGCAGCTCGGGAGTTTTTTAAGCAGTACTTC
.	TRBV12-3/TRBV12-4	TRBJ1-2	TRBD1	CASSEQRQGGGYTF	TGTGCCAGCAGTGAACAGAGACAGGGAGGAGGCTACACCTTC
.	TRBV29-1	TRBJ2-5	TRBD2	CSVTTSEGTQYF	TGCAGCGTTACGACTAGCGAAGGGACCCAGTACTTC
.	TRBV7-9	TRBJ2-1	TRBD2	CASSPRGTSANEQFF	TGTGCCAGCAGCCCGCGTGGGACTAGCGCTAATGAGCAGTTCTTC
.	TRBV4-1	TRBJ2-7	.	CASSQVSSASYEQYF	TGCGCCAGCAGCCAAGTCTCGTCGGCTTCCTACGAGCAGTACTTC
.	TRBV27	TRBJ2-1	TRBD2	CASSWGGGDSYEQFF	TGTGCCAGCAGTTGGGGGGGGGGTGACTCCTACGAGCAGTTCTTC
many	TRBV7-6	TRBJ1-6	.	CASSRDGSPLHF	TGTGCCAGCAGTCGGGACGGATCACCCCTCCACTTT
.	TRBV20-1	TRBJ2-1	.	CSAGQFGAGVNEQFF	TGCAGTGCTGGGCAGTTCGGGGCCGGGGTCAATGAGCAGTTCTTC
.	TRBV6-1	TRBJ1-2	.	CASRETGPDTQYFGPGTQHYGYTF	.
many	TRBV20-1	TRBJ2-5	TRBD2	CSASDRLAGVETQYF	TGCAGTGCTAGCGACCGACTAGCGGGAGTAGAGACCCAGTACTTC
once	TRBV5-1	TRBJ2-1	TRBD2	CASSFTRAGGHFREQFF	TGCGCCAGCAGCTTCACAAGGGCGGGGGGGCATTTTCGTGAGCAGTTCTTC